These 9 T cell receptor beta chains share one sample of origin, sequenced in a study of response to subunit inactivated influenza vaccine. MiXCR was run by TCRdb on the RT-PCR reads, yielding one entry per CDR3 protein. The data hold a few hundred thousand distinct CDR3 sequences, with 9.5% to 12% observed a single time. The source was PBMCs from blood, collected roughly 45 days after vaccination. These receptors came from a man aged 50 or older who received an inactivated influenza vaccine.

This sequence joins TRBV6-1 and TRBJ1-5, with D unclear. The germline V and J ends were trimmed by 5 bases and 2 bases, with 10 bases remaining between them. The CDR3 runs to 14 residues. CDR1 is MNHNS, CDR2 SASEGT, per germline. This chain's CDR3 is CASSPDGGNQPQHF. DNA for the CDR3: TGTGCCAGCAGTCCGGATGGGGGCAATCAGCCCCAGCATTTT.

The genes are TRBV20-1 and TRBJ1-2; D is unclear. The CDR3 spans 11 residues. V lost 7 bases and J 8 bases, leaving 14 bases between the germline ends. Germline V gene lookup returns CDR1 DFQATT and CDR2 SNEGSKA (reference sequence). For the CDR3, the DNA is TGCAGTGGCCTGTGGATGGTCGGCTACACCTTC. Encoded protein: CSGLWMVGYTF.

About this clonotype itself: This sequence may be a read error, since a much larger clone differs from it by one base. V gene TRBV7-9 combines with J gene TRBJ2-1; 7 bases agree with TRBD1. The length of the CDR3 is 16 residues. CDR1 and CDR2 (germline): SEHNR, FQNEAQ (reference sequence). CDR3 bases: TGTGCCACCAGCTTTTTGACAGGGATATCCTACAATGAGCAGTTCTTC. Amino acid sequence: CATSFLTGISYNEQFF. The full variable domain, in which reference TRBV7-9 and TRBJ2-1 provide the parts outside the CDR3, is DTGVSQNPRHKITKRGQNVTFRCDPISEHNRLYWYRQTLGQGPEFLTYFQNEAQLEKSRLLSDRFSAERPKGSFSTLEIQRTEQGDSAMYLCATSFLTGISYNEQFFGPGTRLTVL.

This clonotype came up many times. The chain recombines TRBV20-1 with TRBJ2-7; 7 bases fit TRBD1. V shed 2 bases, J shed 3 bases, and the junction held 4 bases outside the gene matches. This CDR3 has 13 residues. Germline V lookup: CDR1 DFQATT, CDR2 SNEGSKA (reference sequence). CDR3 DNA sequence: TGCAGTGCTAGATGGGACAGATACTACGAGCAGTACTTC. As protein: CSARWDRYYEQYF.

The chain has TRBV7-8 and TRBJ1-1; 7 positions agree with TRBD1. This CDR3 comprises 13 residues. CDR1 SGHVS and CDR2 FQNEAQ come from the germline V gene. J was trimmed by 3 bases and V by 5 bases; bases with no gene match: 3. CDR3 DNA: TGTGCCAGCAGCGGGGGACAGTACACTGAAGCTTTCTTT. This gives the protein CASSGGQYTEAFF.

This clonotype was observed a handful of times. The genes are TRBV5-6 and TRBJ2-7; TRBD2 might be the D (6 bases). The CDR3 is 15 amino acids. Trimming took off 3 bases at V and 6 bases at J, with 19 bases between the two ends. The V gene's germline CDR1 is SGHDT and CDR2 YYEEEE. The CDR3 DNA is TGTGCCAGCAGCTGGACCGGGACTGGTGGACTCGAGCAGTACTTC. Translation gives CASSWTGTGGLEQYF.

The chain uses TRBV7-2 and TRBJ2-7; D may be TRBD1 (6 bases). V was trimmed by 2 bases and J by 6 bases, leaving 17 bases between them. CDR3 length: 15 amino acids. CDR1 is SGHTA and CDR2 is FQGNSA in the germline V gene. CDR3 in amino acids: CASSLLGQGTPEQYF. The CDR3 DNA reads TGTGCCAGCAGCTTATTAGGGCAGGGGACGCCCGAGCAGTACTTC.

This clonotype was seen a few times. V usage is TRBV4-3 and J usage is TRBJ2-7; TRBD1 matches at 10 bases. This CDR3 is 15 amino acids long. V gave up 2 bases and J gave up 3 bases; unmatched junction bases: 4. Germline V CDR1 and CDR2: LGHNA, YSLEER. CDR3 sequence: CASSQKGQGYYEQYF. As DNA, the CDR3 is TGCGCCAGCAGCCAAAAGGGACAGGGGTACTACGAGCAGTACTTC.

The CDR3 region is CASSPQRGGKNIQYF. For the CDR3, the DNA is TGCGCCAGCAGCCCCCAACGGGGGGGCAAAAACATTCAGTACTTC. This chain connects TRBV4-1 to TRBJ2-4; 8 bases align to TRBD2. This CDR3 comprises 15 residues. Per germline, CDR1 MGHRA and CDR2 YSYEKL. Trimming cost V 4 bases and J 3 bases; bases outside gene matches: 5.